Listed below are T cell receptor beta chains from one sample, sequenced in a study of post-analysis software for immune sequencing data. A single record per CDR3 protein comes from TCRdb applying MiXCR to the PCR reads. The table has hundreds of thousands of distinct CDR3 sequences, 25% to 30% seen once. Input material: blood. Receptor source: a girl aged 10 to 17 with multiple sclerosis. The CDR3 runs from the conserved cysteine through the conserved F or W. Fields, in order: V gene, D gene, clone size, CDR3 protein. The D gene is left open where the match is weak. Where a row states a size, it is once, few, many or the class of an expanded clone; other rows omit it.

v_call: TRBV11-2
d_call: TRBD2
clone_size: -
cdr3_aa: CASSALAGGLLGDEQFF

v_call: TRBV9
d_call: -
clone_size: -
cdr3_aa: CASSVGTGAGGRDEQFF

v_call: TRBV7-9
d_call: TRBD1
clone_size: -
cdr3_aa: CASSLVGQGALGYTF

v_call: TRBV27
d_call: -
clone_size: few
cdr3_aa: CASSFSIGNSGANVLTF

v_call: TRBV7-2
d_call: -
clone_size: few
cdr3_aa: CASSQVGGRRETQYF

v_call: TRBV19
d_call: -
clone_size: -
cdr3_aa: CATQGRQPSGEQYF

v_call: TRBV5-1
d_call: TRBD1
clone_size: -
cdr3_aa: CASSPGTGEEKLFF

v_call: TRBV9
d_call: -
clone_size: -
cdr3_aa: CASSVVTAGANVRTF

v_call: TRBV6-5
d_call: -
clone_size: -
cdr3_aa: CASTPKQNYNSPLHF

v_call: TRBV10-3
d_call: TRBD2
clone_size: many
cdr3_aa: CAISGLAGAYEQYF

v_call: TRBV7-2
d_call: TRBD1
clone_size: many
cdr3_aa: CASSFTGGYEQYF

v_call: TRBV29-1
d_call: TRBD1
clone_size: -
cdr3_aa: CSVAPGGDGYTF

v_call: TRBV5-6
d_call: -
clone_size: few
cdr3_aa: CASSLGPFYEQYF

v_call: TRBV5-1
d_call: -
clone_size: -
cdr3_aa: CASSAEATGWYEQYF

v_call: TRBV9
d_call: TRBD1
clone_size: -
cdr3_aa: CASSVGGQGLGNQPQHF

v_call: TRBV9
d_call: -
clone_size: -
cdr3_aa: CASSVSYTQYF

v_call: TRBV6-6
d_call: TRBD1
clone_size: -
cdr3_aa: CASTGQGDGYTF

v_call: TRBV27
d_call: -
clone_size: -
cdr3_aa: CASSKIDSPYEQYF

v_call: TRBV2
d_call: -
clone_size: -
cdr3_aa: CASRPSPMRNNEQFF

v_call: TRBV9
d_call: TRBD1
clone_size: -
cdr3_aa: CASSAHRGANEKLFF

v_call: TRBV20-1
d_call: TRBD2
clone_size: -
cdr3_aa: CSARKTGTSGTSYEQYF

v_call: TRBV20-1
d_call: -
clone_size: few
cdr3_aa: CSVNSLSGYEQYF

v_call: TRBV3-1
d_call: -
clone_size: few
cdr3_aa: CASSHGGPQSSYNEQFF

v_call: TRBV3-1
d_call: TRBD1
clone_size: few
cdr3_aa: CASSQEGSRGQGEQFF

v_call: TRBV4-1
d_call: TRBD2
clone_size: -
cdr3_aa: CASSGPLADQETQYF

v_call: TRBV20-1
d_call: -
clone_size: -
cdr3_aa: CSARGPGEFDSPLHF

v_call: TRBV21-1
d_call: -
clone_size: -
cdr3_aa: CASSNGGSHSNQPQHF

v_call: TRBV4-2
d_call: -
clone_size: -
cdr3_aa: CASSQVISVSYNEQFF

v_call: TRBV20-1
d_call: -
clone_size: -
cdr3_aa: CSASLTSGQEQYF